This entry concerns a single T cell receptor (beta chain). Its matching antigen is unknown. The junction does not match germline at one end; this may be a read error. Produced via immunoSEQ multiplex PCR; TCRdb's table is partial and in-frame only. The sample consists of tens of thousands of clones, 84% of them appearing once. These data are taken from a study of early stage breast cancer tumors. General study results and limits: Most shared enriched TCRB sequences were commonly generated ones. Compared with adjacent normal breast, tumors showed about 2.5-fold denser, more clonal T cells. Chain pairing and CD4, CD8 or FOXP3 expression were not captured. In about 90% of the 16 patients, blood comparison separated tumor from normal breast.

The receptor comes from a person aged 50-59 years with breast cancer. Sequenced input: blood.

The CDR3 sequence: CASTRGPREDTRYF. In nucleotides, the CDR3 is TGTGCCAGCACCCGGGGGCCCCGCGAGGATACGCGGTATTTT. This chain links TRBV2 with TRBJ2-3; possibly TRBD1 or TRBD2 for D (6 bases each). Germline CDR1 and CDR2: SNHLY and FYNNEI. The CDR3 is made up of 14 amino acids.